The 6 T cell receptor beta chains presented below share a single source sample, sequenced in a study of response to subunit inactivated influenza vaccine (dated by TCRdb to between 2018 and 2020). The library was built by means of RT-PCR. TCRdb lists the instrument as Illumina HiSeq 2500. In-frame beta chains were kept once TCRdb had trimmed the public reads at Q25 with fastp and called clones with MiXCR. CDR3 protein sequences are deduplicated, and each keeps its most common genes and DNA. The sample profile shows about 570,000 distinct CDR3 sequences; 11% of them were found once. 11% of the sample lies in the top ten. This same sample was also taken into another study, of T cells expressing NK-cell markers. Per that second paper: The TCR beta cDNA libraries were made using 5'RACE template switching, a step that added both a universal primer site and unique molecular identifiers.

Here the sequenced sample was PBMCs from blood, taken on the day of vaccination. These receptors were obtained from a man aged 45-60 years who received an inactivated influenza vaccine. Donor details come from another sample of the same person, matched by shared clones.

This clonotype was seen repeatedly, ten times or more. The V gene is TRBV11-2, the J gene TRBJ1-4; 7 bases match TRBD1. J was trimmed by 3 bases and V by 5 bases; bases with no gene match: 9. The CDR3 spans 16 residues. Germline assignment: CDR1 SGHAT and CDR2 FQNNGV. CDR3 bases: TGTGCCAGCAGCCGGCCTAGAGGGGGCCCTAATGAAAAACTGTTTTTT. It is translated as CASSRPRGGPNEKLFF.

The rearrangement joins TRBV4-2 to TRBJ2-7; 11 bases fit TRBD1. V gave up 2 bases and J gave up 4 bases; unmatched junction bases: 4. Germline CDR1 LGHNA, CDR2 YNFKEQ. CDR3 length equals 15 residues. The chain's CDR3 is CASSQPDRGRYEQYF. In nucleotides, the CDR3 is TGTGCCAGCAGCCAACCGGACAGGGGGCGGTACGAGCAGTACTTC.

There are a few counts of this clonotype. This sequence joins TRBV2 and TRBJ2-7; 12 bases are a match to TRBD2. J lost 3 bases, V lost 5 bases, and 2 bases had no gene match. The CDR3 totals 14 residues. Germline V CDR1 and CDR2: SNHLY, FYNNEI. As DNA, the CDR3 is TGTGCCAGCAGTCAACTAGCGGGGGGCTACGAGCAGTACTTC. Translated, it gives CASSQLAGGYEQYF.

This chain joins TRBV14 and TRBJ2-7, with D unresolved. The CDR3 is 13 residues long. CDR1 is SGHDN and CDR2 is FVKESK in the germline V gene. The germline V and J ends were trimmed by 2 bases and 6 bases, with 11 bases remaining between them. CDR3 loop: CASSQSESSEQYF. CDR3 DNA sequence: TGTGCCAGCAGCCAATCCGAATCTTCCGAGCAGTACTTC.

The chain couples TRBV20-1 to TRBJ2-5; tentatively, D is TRBD2 (7 bases). The CDR3 sequence is 14 residues long. The germline V gene encodes CDR1 DFQATT and CDR2 SNEGSKA (reference sequence). V lost 3 bases to trimming and J lost 5 bases, with 16 bases between them. The CDR3 DNA reads TGCAGTGCTAGCGTTCTGGGAGGGGGGGAGACCCAGTACTTC. It yields the protein CSASVLGGGETQYF.

This sequence joins TRBV29-1 and TRBJ2-2; D is ambiguous. V lost 6 bases and J 1 base, leaving 6 bases between the germline ends. Looked up from germline, CDR1 is SQVTM and CDR2 is ANQGSEA. The CDR3 length is 12 residues. The CDR3, as DNA: TGCAGCGTCGGAGAGAACACCGGGGAGCTGTTTTTT. Amino acids: CSVGENTGELFF.